These 2 T cell receptor beta chains share one sample of origin, sequenced in a study of blood T cell repertoires in COVID-19. Generated by immunoSEQ multiplex PCR, the TCRdb table keeps only in-frame clones and is missing some. The table records about 480,000 clones, around 89% of them present only once. Material: PBMCs or T cells enriched from blood (not recorded which). The receptors here all came from a woman in her 40s who had recovered from COVID-19.

The rearrangement uses TRBV30 and TRBJ1-4; D perhaps matches TRBD1 (5 bases). Germline assignment: CDR1 GTSNPN and CDR2 SVGIG (reference sequence). The CDR3 has 14 residues. Trimming cost V 2 bases and J 7 bases, with 14 bases left between them. This CDR3 reads CAWSSDPGGEKLFF. In DNA, the CDR3 is TGTGCCTGGAGTAGCGATCCCGGGGGTGAAAAACTGTTTTTT.

This chain joins TRBV5-1 and TRBJ1-5, with TRBD1 matching 10 bases. This CDR3 contains 15 residues. V shed 4 bases, J shed 6 bases, and the junction held 7 bases outside the gene matches. Looked up from germline, CDR1 is SGHRS and CDR2 is YFSETQ. CDR3 residues: CASSLGTGEGQPQHF. The CDR3, as DNA: TGCGCCAGCAGCCTGGGGACAGGGGAGGGTCAGCCCCAGCATTTT.